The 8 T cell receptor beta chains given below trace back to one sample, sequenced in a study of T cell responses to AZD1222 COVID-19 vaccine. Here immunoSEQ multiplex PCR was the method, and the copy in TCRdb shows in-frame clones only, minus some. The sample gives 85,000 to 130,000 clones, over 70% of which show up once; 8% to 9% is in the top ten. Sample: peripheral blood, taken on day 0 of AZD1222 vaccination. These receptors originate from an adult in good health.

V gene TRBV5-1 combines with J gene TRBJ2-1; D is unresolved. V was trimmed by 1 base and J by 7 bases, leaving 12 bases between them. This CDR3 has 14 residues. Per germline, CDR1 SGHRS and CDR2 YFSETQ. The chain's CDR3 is CASSLYSSVNEQFF. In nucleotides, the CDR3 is TGCGCCAGCAGCTTGTACTCGTCAGTTAATGAGCAGTTCTTC. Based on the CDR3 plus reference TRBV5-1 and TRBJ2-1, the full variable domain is KAGVTQTPRYLIKTRGQQVTLSCSPISGHRSVSWYQQTPGQGLQFLFEYFSETQRNKGNFPGRFSGRQFSNSRSEMNVSTLELGDSALYLCASSLYSSVNEQFFGPGTRLTVL.

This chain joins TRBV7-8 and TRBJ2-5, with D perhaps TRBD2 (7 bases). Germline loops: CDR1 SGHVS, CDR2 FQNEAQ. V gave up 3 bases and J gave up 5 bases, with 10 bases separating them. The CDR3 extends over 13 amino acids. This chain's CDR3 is CASSFGGGETQYF. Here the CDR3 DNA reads TGTGCCAGCAGCTTCGGCGGGGGCGAGACCCAGTACTTC.

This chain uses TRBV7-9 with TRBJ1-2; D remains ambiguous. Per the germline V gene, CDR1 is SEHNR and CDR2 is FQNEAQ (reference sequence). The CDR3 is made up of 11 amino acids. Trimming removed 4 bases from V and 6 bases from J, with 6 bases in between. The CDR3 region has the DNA TGTGCCAGCAGCTCCCCACATGGCTACACCTTC. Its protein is CASSSPHGYTF. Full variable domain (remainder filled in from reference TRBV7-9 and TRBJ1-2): DTGVSQNPRHKITKRGQNVTFRCDPISEHNRLYWYRQTLGQGPEFLTYFQNEAQLEKSRLLSDRFSAERPKGSFSTLEIQRTEQGDSAMYLCASSSPHGYTFGSGTRLTVV.

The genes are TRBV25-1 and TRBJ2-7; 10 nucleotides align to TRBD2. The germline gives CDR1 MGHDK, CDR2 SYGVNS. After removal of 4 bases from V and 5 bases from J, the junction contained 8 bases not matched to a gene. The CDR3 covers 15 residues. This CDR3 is CASSGLAGVRDEQYF. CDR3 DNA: TGTGCCAGCAGTGGGCTAGCGGGAGTTCGGGACGAGCAGTACTTC.

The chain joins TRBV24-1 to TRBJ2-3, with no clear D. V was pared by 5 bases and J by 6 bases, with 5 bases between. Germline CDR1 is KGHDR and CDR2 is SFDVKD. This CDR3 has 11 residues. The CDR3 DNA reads TGTGCCACCAGTGTGTCGGATACGCAGTATTTT. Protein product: CATSVSDTQYF.

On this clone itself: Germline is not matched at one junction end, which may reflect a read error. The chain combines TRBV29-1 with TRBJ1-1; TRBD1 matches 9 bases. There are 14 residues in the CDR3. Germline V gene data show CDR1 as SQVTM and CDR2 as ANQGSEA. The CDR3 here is CSDTTTGGGTEAFF. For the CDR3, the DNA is TGTTCCGACACAACTACAGGGGGCGGCACTGAAGCTTTCTTT.

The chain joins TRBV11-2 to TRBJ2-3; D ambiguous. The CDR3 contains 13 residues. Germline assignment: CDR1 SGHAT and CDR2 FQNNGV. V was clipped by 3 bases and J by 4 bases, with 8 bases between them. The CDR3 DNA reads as TGTGCCAGCAGCTTCGAGCTGTCAGATACGCAGTATTTT. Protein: CASSFELSDTQYF.

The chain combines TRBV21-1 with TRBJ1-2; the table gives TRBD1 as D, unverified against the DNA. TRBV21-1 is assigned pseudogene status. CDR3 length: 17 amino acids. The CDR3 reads CASSLPFWTGRVYGYTF. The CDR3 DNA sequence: TGTGCCAGCAGTCTCCCATTCTGGACAGGGAGGGTCTATGGCTACACCTTC.